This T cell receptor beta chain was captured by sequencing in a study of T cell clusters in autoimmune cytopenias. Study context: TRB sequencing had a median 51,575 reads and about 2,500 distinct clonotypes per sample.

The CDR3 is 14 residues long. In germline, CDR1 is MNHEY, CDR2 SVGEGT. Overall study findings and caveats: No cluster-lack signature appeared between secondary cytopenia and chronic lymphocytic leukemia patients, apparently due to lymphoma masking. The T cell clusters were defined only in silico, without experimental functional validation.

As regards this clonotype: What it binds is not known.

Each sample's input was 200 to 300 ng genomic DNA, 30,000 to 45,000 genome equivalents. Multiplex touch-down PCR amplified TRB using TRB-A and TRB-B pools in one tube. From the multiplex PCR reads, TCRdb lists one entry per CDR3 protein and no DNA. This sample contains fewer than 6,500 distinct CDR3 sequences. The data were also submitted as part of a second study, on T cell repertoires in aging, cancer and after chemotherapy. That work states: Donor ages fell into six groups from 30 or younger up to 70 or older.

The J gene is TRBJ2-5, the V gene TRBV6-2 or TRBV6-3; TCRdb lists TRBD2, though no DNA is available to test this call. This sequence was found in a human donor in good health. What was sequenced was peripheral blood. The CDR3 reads CASASGGSQETQYF.